There are a few counts of the clone carrying this T cell receptor beta chain. This entry belongs to a study of shared clonotypes between healthy human individuals. CD8 cells classed as naive were CD45RO-negative and positively selected for CCR7, excluding terminally differentiated effector memory CD45RA+ cells. V lost 2 bases, J lost 1 base, and 15 bases lay in between. The germline V gene has CDR1 ENHRY and CDR2 SYGVKD. The CDR3 has 17 amino acids. Method: immunoSEQ multiplex PCR; TCRdb's copy keeps in-frame clones and lacks some. Of roughly 850,000 clones listed, approximately 97% are singletons. The sample was naive CD8+ T cells sorted from blood. J is TRBJ2-1 and V is TRBV10-3; D is perhaps TRBD2 (5 bases). The TCR comes from a man aged 25 to 45 in good health. CDR3 sequence: CAISEPPEGSSYNEQFF. The CDR3 nucleotides are TGTGCCATCAGTGAGCCCCCCGAGGGAAGTTCCTACAATGAGCAGTTCTTC.